Each of the 16 T cell receptor beta chains below was sequenced from the same sample in a study of blood T cell repertoires in COVID-19. Clones were sequenced by immunoSEQ multiplex PCR, and TCRdb holds only the in-frame ones, with some missing. Among approximately 74,000 clones listed, 88% were seen once. The sample comprised peripheral blood. These receptor sequences come from a woman aged 80 or over with active or convalescent COVID-19.

The rearrangement links TRBV9 to TRBJ2-6; D perhaps matches TRBD1 (6 bases). The CDR3 runs 15 residues. Germline CDR1 and CDR2: SGDLS and YYNGEE. Trimming removed 3 bases at V and 5 bases at J, with 12 bases between. Here the CDR3 DNA reads TGTGCCAGCAGCGCGTTGACAGGATGGGCCAACGTCCTGACTTTC. Translated, it gives CASSALTGWANVLTF.

This clone was counted a single time. This chain uses TRBV18 with TRBJ2-3; tentatively, D is TRBD2 (6 bases). The CDR3 runs to 14 residues. The germline gives CDR1 KGHSH, CDR2 LQKENI. Trimming removed 3 bases from V and 1 base from J, with 8 bases in between. The CDR3 DNA reads TGTGCCAGCTCACCGGACTATCGCACAGATACGCAGTATTTT. Translation: CASSPDYRTDTQYF.

CDR3 sequence reads: CASSFPDVRLAGGKQETQYF. For the CDR3, the DNA is TGCGCCAGCAGCTTTCCGGACGTTCGACTAGCGGGAGGGAAGCAGGAGACCCAGTACTTC. The chain uses TRBV5-1 and TRBJ2-5, with 14 bases identical to TRBD2. The CDR3 is 20 residues long. J lost 5 bases, V lost 2 bases, and 17 bases had no gene match. Germline V CDR1 and CDR2: SGHRS, YFSETQ.

CDR3 nucleotide sequence: TGTGCCAGCAGTTCGGGACAGAACTATGGCTACACCTTC. It yields the protein CASSSGQNYGYTF. The chain has TRBV2 and TRBJ1-2; TRBD1 matches at 7 bases. Germline assignment: CDR1 SNHLY and CDR2 FYNNEI. The ends lost 5 bases at V and 2 bases at J; junction bases unmatched: 2. The CDR3 runs 13 residues.

This chain joins TRBV7-6 and TRBJ1-1; D not certain. The CDR3 sequence is 13 residues long. Germline-derived CDR1 and CDR2 are SGHVS and FNYEAQ. V lost 2 bases and J 2 bases, leaving 6 bases between the germline ends. The CDR3 DNA follows: TGTGCCAGCAGCTTAAGCCTTAACACTGAAGCTTTCTTT. The encoded protein is CASSLSLNTEAFF.

The table lists this clone with a count of one. This sequence joins TRBV18 and TRBJ1-6, with 8 bases matching TRBD1. J gave up 6 bases and V 3 bases, and 4 bases lay outside the gene matches. The germline CDR1 and CDR2 sequences are KGHSH and LQKENI. The CDR3 length is 15 residues. CDR3 residues: CASSPGQATNSPLHF. Here the CDR3 DNA reads TGTGCCAGCTCACCGGGACAGGCGACTAATTCACCCCTCCACTTT.

The V gene is TRBV18, the J gene TRBJ2-7, with a weak D call TRBD2 (5 bases). Deletions cut 3 bases from V and 4 bases from J, with 16 bases between. CDR3 length: 15 amino acids. From germline, CDR1 is KGHSH and CDR2 LQKENI. CDR3 DNA: TGTGCCAGCTCACCCGAAACGAGGGCCGGGTACGAGCAGTACTTC. It translates to CASSPETRAGYEQYF.

The J gene is TRBJ2-3, the V gene TRBV9; D is perhaps TRBD2 (6 bases). The CDR3 sequence is 13 residues long. Germline CDR1 is SGDLS and CDR2 is YYNGEE. V lost 7 bases and J lost 1, with 10 bases in between. The CDR3 sequence is CASGGGGTDTQYF. The DNA of the CDR3 is TGTGCCAGCGGTGGAGGGGGCACAGATACGCAGTATTTT.

This clone was counted only a few times. V gene TRBV6-6 combines with J gene TRBJ1-5, with a tentative D call TRBD1 (6 bases). The V end lost 5 bases, the J end lost 5 bases, and 13 bases lay between the germline ends. This CDR3 comprises 14 residues. Germline V gene lookup returns CDR1 MNHNY and CDR2 SVGAGI (reference sequence). CDR3 nucleotide sequence: TGTGCCAGCAGTCCGGTGGGGGCGGATCAGCCCCAGCATTTT. This codes for CASSPVGADQPQHF.

The gene calls are TRBV6-5 and TRBJ1-6, with TRBD1 matching 7 bases. Germline CDR1 is MNHEY and CDR2 is SVGAGI. The V segment lost 0 bases and the J segment 9 bases; nucleotides outside the gene matches: 8. CDR3 length: 16 residues. The CDR3 reads CASSYSWETGTSPLHF. CDR3 DNA: TGTGCCAGCAGTTACTCGTGGGAGACAGGGACTTCACCCCTCCACTTT.

The rearrangement joins TRBV9 to TRBJ2-1; 14 nucleotides agree with TRBD2. The CDR3 length is 15 residues. Germline-derived CDR1 and CDR2 are SGDLS and YYNGEE. With V trimmed by 4 bases and J by 16 bases, 13 bases remained unmatched. For the CDR3, the DNA is TGTGCCAGCAGCTTAATGGTTGGGACTAGCGGGAGTAAATTCTTC. Protein sequence: CASSLMVGTSGSKFF. The full variable domain, rest sourced from reference TRBV9 and TRBJ2-1, is DSGVTQTPKHLITATGQRVTLRCSPRSGDLSVYWYQQSLDQGLQFLIQYYNGEERAKGNILERFSAQQFPDLHSELNLSSLELGDSALYFCASSLMVGTSGSKFFGPGTRLTVL.

The chain is built from TRBV7-3 and TRBJ1-4, with 9 positions matching TRBD1. There are 15 residues in the CDR3. Losses at the gene ends were 2 bases for V and 7 bases for J; bases not matched to a gene: 5. CDR1 SGHTA and CDR2 FQGTGA come from the germline V gene. The CDR3 DNA reads as TGTGCCAGCAGCTTAGAGGGACAGGGAGGTGAAAAACTGTTTTTT. It specifies CASSLEGQGGEKLFF.

The sample holds a few counts of this clone. V and J are TRBV5-1 and TRBJ1-4; 8 nucleotides line up with TRBD1. Trimming at V came to 7 bases and at J to 8 bases, leaving 13 bases not matched to a gene. The germline CDR1 and CDR2 sequences are SGHRS and YFSETQ. CDR3 length: 15 residues. The DNA of the CDR3 is TGCGCCAGCGGTGGGCAGGGGGCGCTTGGGGAAAAACTGTTTTTT. Its protein product is CASGGQGALGEKLFF.

CDR3 loop: CASSLGTGGDEAFF. CDR3 DNA sequence: TGCGCCAGCAGCCTCGGGACAGGGGGTGATGAAGCTTTCTTT. The V and J genes are TRBV5-1 and TRBJ1-1; 11 nucleotides align to TRBD1. CDR1 and CDR2 (germline): SGHRS, YFSETQ. V was pared by 4 bases and J by 7 bases, with 6 bases of the junction left unmatched. The CDR3 runs 14 residues.

The gene calls are TRBV14 and TRBJ2-5, with a possible D match to TRBD2 (6 bases). The CDR3 has 16 amino acids. V lost 4 bases to trimming and J lost 4 bases, with 19 bases between them. CDR1 SGHDN and CDR2 FVKESK come from the germline V gene. CDR3 coding DNA: TGTGCCAGCAGCCCCTATCGACTGGCCGGGAGAGAGACCCAGTACTTC. Amino acid sequence: CASSPYRLAGRETQYF.

About this clone itself: This specimen includes other DNA sequences encoding the same CDR3. The chain links TRBV18 to TRBJ1-2, with TRBD1 identical over 7 bases. Germline V gives CDR1 KGHSH, CDR2 LQKENI. The CDR3 has 14 residues. Unmatched junction bases numbered 0, after V lost 2 bases and J lost 0 bases. CDR3 loop: CASSPGQANYGYTF. In DNA form, the CDR3 reads TGTGCCAGCTCACCAGGACAGGCTAACTATGGCTACACCTTC.